One and the same sample provided the 23 T cell receptor beta chains below, sequenced in a study of blood T cell repertoires in COVID-19. The protocol was immunoSEQ multiplex PCR, while the TCRdb copy is restricted to in-frame clones and leaves out a portion. The sample includes hundreds of thousands of clones, 88% seen only once; the top ten take 9% to 9.5%. Sequences were obtained from peripheral blood. The receptor source for this set is a young man with active or convalescent COVID-19.

V and J are TRBV19 and TRBJ1-3; 8 bases line up with TRBD1. Germline trimming cut 5 bases from V and 3 bases from J; bases unmatched to any gene: 3. Germline CDR1 LNHDA, CDR2 SQIVND (reference sequence). CDR3 length equals 14 residues. The CDR3 is CASSQGASGNTIYF. The CDR3 coding sequence is TGTGCCAGTAGTCAGGGGGCAAGTGGAAACACCATATATTTT.

This sequence joins TRBV4-1 and TRBJ2-4; D is ambiguous. The CDR3 is made up of 16 amino acids. The V gene lost 2 bases and the J gene lost 0 bases, with 11 bases spanning the gap. Germline values: CDR1 MGHRA, CDR2 YSYEKL. CDR3: CASSQFAIVAKNIQYF. In nucleotides, the CDR3 is TGCGCCAGCAGCCAATTCGCGATAGTAGCCAAAAACATTCAGTACTTC.

V and J are TRBV19 and TRBJ2-5, with D possibly being TRBD1 (8 bases). Trimming left V 5 bases short and J 5 bases short, with 15 bases between. Germline V gives CDR1 LNHDA, CDR2 SQIVND (reference sequence). CDR3 length: 14 residues. The CDR3 nucleotides are TGTGCCAGTAGTTTCTCACAGGGGGGGGAGACCCAGTACTTC. Protein product: CASSFSQGGETQYF.

The gene calls are TRBV14 and TRBJ1-5; D is unclear. The germline V and J ends were trimmed by 1 base and 3 bases, with 10 bases remaining between them. Germline V gene sequence: CDR1 SGHDN, CDR2 FVKESK. The CDR3 covers 15 residues. This CDR3 reads CASSQGGGYNQPQHF. For the CDR3, the DNA is TGTGCCAGCAGCCAAGGAGGAGGGTACAATCAGCCCCAGCATTTT. The full variable domain, with the rest looked up from reference TRBV14 and TRBJ1-5, is EAGVTQFPSHSVIEKGQTVTLRCDPISGHDNLYWYRRVMGKEIKFLLHFVKESKQDESGMPNNRFLAERTGGTYSTLKVQPAELEDSGVYFCASSQGGGYNQPQHFGDGTRLSIL.

The rearrangement uses TRBV4-3 and TRBJ2-2; 10 nucleotides agree with TRBD2. The CDR3 is made up of 18 amino acids. With 4 bases clipped from V and 1 base from J, the junction kept 9 bases outside the gene matches. Germline lookup yields CDR1 LGHNA and CDR2 YSLEER. CDR3 nucleotides: TGCGCCAGCAGCCTCCTAGCGGGGGATTTGTTGAACACCGGGGAGCTGTTTTTT. Translation gives CASSLLAGDLLNTGELFF.

This clone was observed a handful of times. This chain joins TRBV9 and TRBJ1-3; D ambiguous. The V gene's germline CDR1 is SGDLS and CDR2 YYNGEE. With 4 bases removed from V and 2 bases from J, the gap between germline ends came to 10 bases. The CDR3 has 14 amino acids. CDR3 coding DNA: TGTGCCAGCAGCCCACAGATTGCTGGAAACACCATATATTTT. Its protein is CASSPQIAGNTIYF.

This clone was picked up a small number of times. The J gene is TRBJ2-1, the V gene TRBV7-2; D is possibly TRBD2 (7 bases). This CDR3 has 15 amino acids. The germline V and J ends were trimmed by 3 bases and 8 bases, with 17 bases remaining between them. Germline CDR1 is SGHTA and CDR2 is FQGNSA. CDR3 in DNA: TGTGCCAGCAGCTTTTGGGGGGGGGCTGCCGATGAGCAGTTCTTC. Amino acid sequence: CASSFWGGAADEQFF.

The chain joins TRBV6-5 to TRBJ2-7; 9 nucleotides align to TRBD2. Trimming took 6 bases from V and 7 from J; bases not matched to a gene: 13. The CDR3 length is 15 residues. From germline, CDR1 is MNHEY and CDR2 SVGAGI. The CDR3 reads CASRRRGGERGEQYF. DNA of the CDR3: TGTGCCAGCAGACGGCGCGGGGGGGAGAGGGGGGAGCAGTACTTC.

CDR3 sequence: CASSYGQQNTEAFF. The DNA for the CDR3 is TGTGCCAGCAGTTACGGACAGCAGAACACTGAAGCTTTCTTT. The rearrangement joins TRBV6-6 to TRBJ1-1, with a tentative D call TRBD1 (6 bases). Trimming pared 2 bases from V and 1 base from J, leaving 8 bases between. Germline V CDR1 and CDR2: MNHNY, SVGAGI (reference sequence). CDR3 size: 14 residues.

The J gene is TRBJ1-1, the V gene TRBV10-2; the D gene is possibly TRBD1 (6 bases). The V and J ends lost 6 bases and 1 base respectively, with 12 bases between them. Germline assignment: CDR1 WSHSY and CDR2 SAAADI. The length of the CDR3 is 14 residues. The CDR3 region is CASREGERNTEAFF. The CDR3 DNA sequence: TGCGCCAGCAGGGAGGGGGAGAGGAACACTGAAGCTTTCTTT.

The genes are TRBV7-9 and TRBJ1-5; unclear D gene. Germline CDR1 reads SEHNR; CDR2 reads FQNEAQ (reference sequence). This CDR3 region has 13 residues. The germline V and J ends were trimmed by 3 bases and 7 bases, with 10 bases remaining between them. The CDR3 nucleotides are TGTGCCAGCAGCTTGGGTTTGGGCCAGCCCCAGCATTTT. Translated, it gives CASSLGLGQPQHF.

The rearrangement links TRBV12-3 or TRBV12-4 to TRBJ1-2, with D possibly matching TRBD1 (5 bases). V lost 6 bases to trimming and J lost 4 bases, with 9 bases between them. The CDR3 runs 12 residues. The CDR3 loop is CASSRGAYGYTF. The CDR3 DNA sequence: TGTGCCAGCAGCCGTGGGGCCTATGGCTACACCTTC.

This clone was found once. V and J are TRBV18 and TRBJ1-3; 12 bases match TRBD1. CDR3 length equals 15 residues. The germline gives CDR1 KGHSH, CDR2 LQKENI. The ends lost 3 bases at V and 8 bases at J; junction bases unmatched: 5. The CDR3 sequence is CASSPGTGGRDTIYF. The CDR3 DNA is TGTGCCAGCTCACCCGGGACAGGGGGCCGTGACACCATATATTTT.

V gene TRBV7-2 combines with J gene TRBJ2-2, with D possibly matching TRBD2 (7 bases). CDR3 length: 17 amino acids. Germline V lookup: CDR1 SGHTA, CDR2 FQGNSA. V was pared by 2 bases and J by 4 bases, with 17 bases between. CDR3 nucleotide sequence: TGTGCCAGCAGCTTATATTCGGGGGGCCGAAGCACCGGGGAGCTGTTTTTT. Protein sequence: CASSLYSGGRSTGELFF. Looking up the rest from reference TRBV7-2 and TRBJ2-2 gives the full variable domain: GAGVSQSPSNKVTEKGKDVELRCDPISGHTALYWYRQSLGQGLEFLIYFQGNSAPDKSGLPSDRFSAERTGGSVSTLTIQRTQQEDSAVYLCASSLYSGGRSTGELFFGEGSRLTVL.

V usage is TRBV19 and J usage is TRBJ2-7; TRBD1 might be the D (5 bases). The V gene lost 5 bases and the J gene lost 1 base, with 9 bases spanning the gap. The CDR3 runs to 13 residues. Germline CDR1 reads LNHDA; CDR2 reads SQIVND (reference sequence). This CDR3 reads CASSPPGSYEQYF. Here the CDR3 DNA reads TGTGCCAGTAGTCCCCCAGGGTCCTACGAGCAGTACTTC.

The chain links TRBV7-9 to TRBJ1-5; 7 nucleotides match TRBD1. This CDR3 spans 16 amino acids. J lost 2 bases, V lost 6 bases, and 10 bases had no gene match. Germline V CDR1 and CDR2: SEHNR, FQNEAQ (reference sequence). CDR3 sequence: CASSLQGTQGNQPQHF. DNA for the CDR3: TGTGCCAGCAGTTTACAGGGGACCCAAGGCAATCAGCCCCAGCATTTT.

This sequence joins TRBV19 and TRBJ2-5, with 10 bases matching TRBD2. Unmatched junction bases numbered 8, after V lost 5 bases and J lost 5 bases. The CDR3 is 15 residues long. In germline, CDR1 is LNHDA, CDR2 SQIVND (reference sequence). CDR3 protein: CASSSELAGSETQYF. CDR3 DNA sequence: TGTGCCAGTAGTTCTGAACTAGCGGGGTCGGAGACCCAGTACTTC.

This chain links TRBV23-1 with TRBJ2-5, with TRBD2 as a possible D gene (6 bases). TRBV23-1 is an ORF, and what it does is uncertain. The CDR3 is made up of 21 amino acids. Trimming removed 3 bases from V and 9 bases from J, with 38 bases in between. The CDR3 loop is CASSHFGGGVTLRPSLGSQYF. As DNA, the CDR3 is TGCGCCAGCAGTCACTTTGGTGGCGGGGTGACACTCCGTCCGTCCCTTGGGTCCCAGTACTTC.

The chain uses TRBV5-1 and TRBJ2-2; 9 bases align to TRBD2. The germline gives CDR1 SGHRS, CDR2 YFSETQ. The CDR3 runs 19 residues. V was clipped by 4 bases and J by 7 bases; unmatched bases: 20. CDR3 sequence reads: CASSLSKVTQRGVFGELFF. In DNA form, the CDR3 reads TGCGCCAGCAGCCTGAGTAAGGTCACTCAGCGGGGGGTCTTCGGGGAGCTGTTTTTT.

This chain connects TRBV20-1 to TRBJ2-7; D is possibly TRBD2 (5 bases). Germline assignment: CDR1 DFQATT and CDR2 SNEGSKA (reference sequence). The germline V and J ends were trimmed by 5 bases and 3 bases, with 8 bases remaining between them. This CDR3 has 11 amino acids. The CDR3 loop is CSAVSGYEQYF. CDR3 coding DNA: TGCAGTGCTGTAAGCGGCTACGAGCAGTACTTC.

The gene calls are TRBV5-6 and TRBJ1-2, with D uncertain. The CDR3 is made up of 13 amino acids. Germline V lookup: CDR1 SGHDT, CDR2 YYEEEE. V lost 4 bases to trimming and J lost 8 bases, with 15 bases between them. CDR3 in amino acids: CASSPQSIVGYTF. CDR3 DNA sequence: TGTGCCAGCAGCCCACAGTCGATTGTCGGCTACACCTTC.

V usage is TRBV27 and J usage is TRBJ2-6; D unclear. The CDR3 is 15 residues long. The germline V gene has CDR1 MNHEY and CDR2 SMNVEV (reference sequence). V was clipped by 5 bases and J by 2 bases, with 10 bases between them. CDR3 residues: CASSALVAGANVLTF. The CDR3 coding sequence is TGTGCCAGCAGTGCACTCGTCGCTGGGGCCAACGTCCTGACTTTC. Supplemented by reference TRBV27 and TRBJ2-6, the full variable domain reads EAQVTQNPRYLITVTGKKLTVTCSQNMNHEYMSWYRQDPGLGLRQIYYSMNVEVTDKGDVPEGYKVSRKEKRNFPLILESPSPNQTSLYFCASSALVAGANVLTFGAGSRLTVL.

This sequence joins TRBV4-1 and TRBJ1-4; 7 bases are a match to TRBD1. The CDR3 totals 14 residues. The ends lost 1 base at V and 7 bases at J; junction bases unmatched: 3. Germline CDR1 MGHRA, CDR2 YSYEKL. DNA for the CDR3: TGCGCCAGCAGCCAAGGACAGGGCGGTGAAAAACTGTTTTTT. Its translation is CASSQGQGGEKLFF.